This TCR beta chain was captured in a study of T cells in localized non-small cell lung cancer. Points from the study as a whole: Exceeding tumor, uninvolved adjacent lung had the highest T cell clonality. Among the top 100 tumor clones, a median about 57 appeared in adjacent lung.

Only in-frame clones appear in the TCRdb table, and some are missing; sequencing was by immunoSEQ multiplex PCR. The sample has about 40,000 clones; around 90% are singletons. CDR1 and CDR2 from the germline V gene are SGDLS and YYNGEE. This CDR3 has 14 amino acids. Trimming took off 0 bases at V and 6 bases at J, with 10 bases between the two ends. As for this clone: The antigen is unknown.

The V and J genes are TRBV9 and TRBJ2-4; D might be TRBD1 (5 bases). This TCR derives from a man aged 18 to 49 with stage I lung adenocarcinoma. Sequencing was performed on peripheral blood, taken before any cancer treatment. The CDR3: CASSVASQGNIQYF. CDR3 in DNA: TGTGCCAGCAGCGTAGCTTCCCAGGGAAACATTCAGTACTTC.